What follows are 17 T cell receptor beta chains derived from one specimen sequenced in a study of T cell responses to AZD1222 COVID-19 vaccine. Using immunoSEQ multiplex PCR, the repertoire was profiled, and TCRdb retains in-frame clones only, with some absent. Among 130,000 or so clones listed, about 82% were seen once. Sequenced material: peripheral blood, taken on day 0 of AZD1222 vaccination. The receptors were sampled from an adult in good health.

The chain recombines TRBV5-1 with TRBJ1-1; 8 bases map to TRBD1. Germline V gene data show CDR1 as SGHRS and CDR2 as YFSETQ. The CDR3 loop spans 13 amino acids. Trimming cost V 4 bases and J 5 bases; bases outside gene matches: 4. CDR3 DNA sequence: TGCGCCAGCAGCGCGACAGGGGTGACTGAAGCTTTCTTT. Translating it yields CASSATGVTEAFF. Full variable domain (remainder filled in from reference TRBV5-1 and TRBJ1-1): KAGVTQTPRYLIKTRGQQVTLSCSPISGHRSVSWYQQTPGQGLQFLFEYFSETQRNKGNFPGRFSGRQFSNSRSEMNVSTLELGDSALYLCASSATGVTEAFFGQGTRLTVV.

The chain combines TRBV28 with TRBJ1-4; a weak D match, TRBD1 (6 bases). Germline CDR1 and CDR2: MDHEN and SYDVKM. V lost 3 bases and J 2 bases, leaving 7 bases between the germline ends. The CDR3 has 14 residues. The CDR3 DNA sequence: TGTGCCAGCAGTTTGAGGGGGACTAATGAAAAACTGTTTTTT. Its protein is CASSLRGTNEKLFF.

In DNA form, the CDR3 reads TGTGCCTGGAGTTCAGGGGGTAGTAATGAAAAACTGTTTTTT. Its protein is CAWSSGGSNEKLFF. The chain uses TRBV30 and TRBJ1-4, with 7 bases aligning to TRBD1. This CDR3 is built from 14 residues. In germline, CDR1 is GTSNPN, CDR2 SVGIG (reference sequence). V was clipped by 2 bases and J by 4 bases; unmatched bases: 4.

The genes are TRBV9 and TRBJ1-2, with 7 positions matching TRBD1. CDR3 size: 15 residues. The ends lost 2 bases at V and 0 bases at J; junction bases unmatched: 4. From germline, CDR1 is SGDLS and CDR2 YYNGEE. For the CDR3, the DNA is TGTGCCAGCAGCGTGGGACAGCGGTCTAACTATGGCTACACCTTC. Translating gives CASSVGQRSNYGYTF. Looking up the rest from reference TRBV9 and TRBJ1-2 gives the full variable domain: DSGVTQTPKHLITATGQRVTLRCSPRSGDLSVYWYQQSLDQGLQFLIQYYNGEERAKGNILERFSAQQFPDLHSELNLSSLELGDSALYFCASSVGQRSNYGYTFGSGTRLTVV.

In regard to this clone: In the same sample, other DNA sequences code for this CDR3. This chain joins TRBV20-1 and TRBJ1-2, with D unclear. CDR1 DFQATT and CDR2 SNEGSKA come from the germline V gene (reference sequence). The CDR3 length is 11 residues. V gave up 3 bases and J gave up 4 bases, with 6 bases separating them. The CDR3 coding sequence is TGCAGTGCTAGTCCGAGCTATGGCTACACCTTC. Translated, it gives CSASPSYGYTF.

The V and J genes are TRBV6-2 or TRBV6-3 and TRBJ1-1; 7 bases map to TRBD1. This CDR3 is 13 amino acids long. Germline V lookup: CDR1 MNHEY, CDR2 SVGEGT. Unmatched junction bases numbered 12, after V lost 6 bases and J lost 11 bases. Here the CDR3 DNA reads TGTGCCAGCAGCCGATTAAGCGGGACAGACGCTTTCTTT. Its translation: CASSRLSGTDAFF.

The rearrangement uses TRBV6-5 and TRBJ2-3; D gene uncertain. This CDR3 is built from 12 residues. CDR1 is MNHEY and CDR2 is SVGAGI in the germline V gene. V was cut by 8 bases and J by 2 bases, with 8 bases left in between. The CDR3 sequence: CASGPFTDTQYF. CDR3 nucleotide sequence: TGTGCCAGCGGACCTTTCACAGATACGCAGTATTTT.

The CDR3 is CASSSPLRSYYGYTF. CDR3 bases: TGTGCCAGCAGTTCACCCCTCAGAAGTTACTATGGCTACACCTTC. J is TRBJ1-2 and V is TRBV9; D not certain. Germline loops: CDR1 SGDLS, CDR2 YYNGEE. The CDR3 contains 15 residues. V was shortened by 5 bases and J by 3 bases, with 17 bases between the two germline ends.

The chain couples TRBV5-1 to TRBJ1-4; D remains ambiguous. Trimming shortened V by 6 bases and J by 5 bases, and 14 bases separated the two germline ends. The CDR3 has 14 amino acids. The V gene's germline CDR1 is SGHRS and CDR2 YFSETQ. CDR3 sequence (DNA): TGCGCCAGCAAGGCCCCAGGAGAGAATGAAAAACTGTTTTTT. Translated: CASKAPGENEKLFF.

The chain's CDR3 is CASSEGRTNTGELFF. The CDR3 DNA is TGTGCCAGCAGTGAGGGACGAACTAACACCGGGGAGCTGTTTTTT. The chain has TRBV2 and TRBJ2-2; D could derive from TRBD1 or TRBD2 (5 bases each). The CDR3 length is 15 residues. CDR1 is SNHLY and CDR2 is FYNNEI in the germline V gene. Trimming removed 3 bases at V and 2 bases at J, with 10 bases between.

In the case of this clone: The conserved phenylalanine or tryptophan normally closing the CDR3 is absent here, so this likely arose from a read error. No DNA is shown, since the ends of the CDR3 on it are uncertain; the CDR3 is the one TCRdb lists. The V and J genes are TRBV6-2 or TRBV6-3 and TRBJ1-6. The CDR3 extends over 11 residues, inclusive of both ends. CDR1 is MNHEY and CDR2 is SVGEGT in the germline V gene. The CDR3 sequence is CASSNGGLPLI.

The rearrangement joins TRBV9 to TRBJ2-2; 8 bases fit TRBD1. This CDR3 is 15 amino acids long. The germline gives CDR1 SGDLS, CDR2 YYNGEE. Germline trimming cut 3 bases from V and 4 bases from J; bases unmatched to any gene: 5. CDR3 amino acids: CASSGQGRRTGELFF. The CDR3 DNA follows: TGTGCCAGCAGCGGACAGGGGAGGCGCACCGGGGAGCTGTTTTTT.

The chain has TRBV18 and TRBJ2-2; 10 nucleotides line up with TRBD1. This CDR3 region has 15 residues. Germline V gene lookup returns CDR1 KGHSH and CDR2 LQKENI. V shed 5 bases and J 3 bases; nucleotides not matched to a gene: 3. The CDR3, as DNA: TGTGCCAGCTCAACCGGGACAGGGGACACCGGGGAGCTGTTTTTT. Translating gives CASSTGTGDTGELFF. The full variable domain, in which reference TRBV18 and TRBJ2-2 provide the parts outside the CDR3, is NAGVMQNPRHLVRRRGQEARLRCSPMKGHSHVYWYRQLPEEGLKFMVYLQKENIIDESGMPKERFSAEFPKEGPSILRIQQVVRGDSAAYFCASSTGTGDTGELFFGEGSRLTVL.

The V gene is TRBV6-5, the J gene TRBJ1-1; TRBD1 might be the D (6 bases). The germline V and J ends were trimmed by 5 bases and 2 bases, with 15 bases remaining between them. In germline, CDR1 is MNHEY, CDR2 SVGAGI. The CDR3 sequence is 15 residues long. The CDR3 nucleotides are TGTGCCAGCAGTATCACAGGGTATTTCAACACTGAAGCTTTCTTT. Translating gives CASSITGYFNTEAFF.

The chain joins TRBV2 to TRBJ1-5, with 9 bases aligning to TRBD1. Looked up from germline, CDR1 is SNHLY and CDR2 is FYNNEI. The CDR3 is 15 amino acids. The J segment lost 2 bases and the V segment lost 8 bases, leaving 7 bases of the junction unmatched. The chain's CDR3 is CASGRQGVGNQPQHF. CDR3 sequence (DNA): TGTGCCAGCGGCAGACAGGGGGTCGGCAATCAGCCCCAGCATTTT.

This chain links TRBV19 with TRBJ2-1, with D unresolved. The CDR3 contains 13 residues. V lost 7 bases to trimming and J lost 0 bases, with 7 bases between them. Per the germline V gene, CDR1 is LNHDA and CDR2 is SQIVND (reference sequence). Here the CDR3 DNA reads TGTGCCAGTACCCAAAGCTCCTACAATGAGCAGTTCTTC. This gives the protein CASTQSSYNEQFF.

This clone has just one count. The chain recombines TRBV19 with TRBJ2-1; 10 bases are shared with TRBD1. Germline V lookup: CDR1 LNHDA, CDR2 SQIVND (reference sequence). CDR3 length equals 15 residues. The V segment lost 3 bases and the J segment 7 bases; nucleotides outside the gene matches: 6. DNA of the CDR3: TGTGCCAGTAGTATCCGTGACAGGGGGCAGAATGAGCAGTTCTTC. Translated, it gives CASSIRDRGQNEQFF.